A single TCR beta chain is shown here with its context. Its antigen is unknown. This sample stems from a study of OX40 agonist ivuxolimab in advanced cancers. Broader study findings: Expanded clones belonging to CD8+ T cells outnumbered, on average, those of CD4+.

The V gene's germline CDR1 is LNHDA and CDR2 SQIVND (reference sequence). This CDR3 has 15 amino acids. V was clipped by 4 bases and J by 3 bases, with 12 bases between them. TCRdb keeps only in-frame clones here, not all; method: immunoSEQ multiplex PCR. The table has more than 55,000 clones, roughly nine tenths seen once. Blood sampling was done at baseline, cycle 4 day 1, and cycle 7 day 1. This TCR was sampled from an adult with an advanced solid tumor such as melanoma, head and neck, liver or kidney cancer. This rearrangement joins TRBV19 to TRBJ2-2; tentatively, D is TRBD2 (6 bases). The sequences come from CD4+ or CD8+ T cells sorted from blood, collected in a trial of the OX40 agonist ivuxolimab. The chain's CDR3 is CASSTKGLDTGELFF. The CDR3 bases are TGTGCCAGTAGTACCAAGGGACTTGACACCGGGGAGCTGTTTTTT. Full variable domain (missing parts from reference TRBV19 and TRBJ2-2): DGGITQSPKYLFRKEGQNVTLSCEQNLNHDAMYWYRQDPGQGLRLIYYSQIVNDFQKGDIAEGYSVSREKKESFPLTVTSAQKNPTAFYLCASSTKGLDTGELFFGEGSRLTVL.